The rows below give T cell receptor beta chains drawn from one sample of a study of blood T cell repertoires in COVID-19. Here immunoSEQ multiplex PCR was the method, and the copy in TCRdb shows in-frame clones only, minus some. Of 250,000 or so clones listed, approximately 91% were seen once; the top ten hold approximately 1.2%. Sequences were obtained from PBMCs or T cells enriched from blood (not recorded which). The receptors originated from a human donor in a cohort exposed to, infected with or recovered from COVID-19 (not recorded which). The donor label of this sample is uncertain. Both conserved end residues are part of each CDR3. The D gene is left open where the match is weak. Not every row has a clone size; where given, it reads once, few, many or a size class.

d_gene: -; j_gene: TRBJ1-1; abundance: -; v_gene: TRBV4-2; CDR3aa: CASSQVHGSHQNTEAFF; CDR3nt: TGTGCCAGCAGCCAAGTCCACGGGTCACACCAAAACACTGAAGCTTTCTTT
d_gene: -; j_gene: TRBJ1-6; abundance: -; v_gene: TRBV2; CDR3aa: CASSEQGGVIPLHF; CDR3nt: TGTGCCAGCAGTGAACAGGGAGGTGTTATACCCCTCCACTTT
d_gene: -; j_gene: TRBJ2-3; abundance: -; v_gene: TRBV6-6; CDR3aa: CASSPLGHLTDTQYF; CDR3nt: TGTGCCAGCAGCCCCCTAGGTCACCTCACAGATACGCAGTATTTT
d_gene: -; j_gene: TRBJ2-1; abundance: -; v_gene: TRBV9; CDR3aa: CASSVDRGSYNEQFF; CDR3nt: TGTGCCAGCAGCGTAGACCGGGGTTCCTACAATGAGCAGTTCTTC
d_gene: TRBD1; j_gene: TRBJ1-1; abundance: -; v_gene: TRBV5-1; CDR3aa: CASSLAGQGGVNTEAFF; CDR3nt: TGCGCCAGCAGCTTGGCCGGACAGGGTGGGGTGAACACTGAAGCTTTCTTT
d_gene: TRBD1; j_gene: TRBJ1-5; abundance: many; v_gene: TRBV28; CDR3aa: CASSSLNRTGGGGPQHF; CDR3nt: TGTGCCAGCAGTTCCCTCAATCGGACAGGGGGCGGAGGGCCCCAGCATTTT
d_gene: TRBD1; j_gene: TRBJ2-1; abundance: -; v_gene: TRBV7-9; CDR3aa: CASSRRDSWNEQFF; CDR3nt: TGTGCCAGCAGCCGCCGGGACAGCTGGAATGAGCAGTTCTTC
d_gene: TRBD1; j_gene: TRBJ1-2; abundance: -; v_gene: TRBV5-1; CDR3aa: CASSGRDRGLGGYTF; CDR3nt: TGCGCCAGCAGCGGCCGGGACAGGGGGCTTGGTGGCTACACCTTC
d_gene: TRBD1; j_gene: TRBJ2-7; abundance: -; v_gene: TRBV19; CDR3aa: CASSGTARNEQYF; CDR3nt: TGTGCCAGTTCGGGGACAGCACGGAACGAGCAGTACTTC
d_gene: -; j_gene: TRBJ2-4; abundance: -; v_gene: TRBV7-2; CDR3aa: CASSLTASGQNIQYF; CDR3nt: TGTGCCAGCAGCTTAACTGCGAGCGGACAAAACATTCAGTACTTC
d_gene: TRBD1; j_gene: TRBJ1-2; abundance: -; v_gene: TRBV27; CDR3aa: CASSGGQGWGYTF; CDR3nt: TGTGCCAGCAGTGGGGGACAGGGCTGGGGCTACACCTTC
d_gene: -; j_gene: TRBJ1-1; abundance: -; v_gene: TRBV5-1; CDR3aa: CASSLAGDTEAFF; CDR3nt: TGCGCCAGCAGCTTGGCAGGGGACACTGAAGCTTTCTTT
d_gene: -; j_gene: TRBJ1-1; abundance: -; v_gene: TRBV29-1; CDR3aa: CSVGLTGTEAFF; CDR3nt: TGCAGCGTTGGCCTAACAGGAACTGAAGCTTTCTTT
d_gene: -; j_gene: TRBJ1-2; abundance: -; v_gene: TRBV27; CDR3aa: CASSLDRSYGYTF; CDR3nt: TGTGCCAGCAGCCTGGACAGATCTTATGGCTACACCTTC
d_gene: TRBD1; j_gene: TRBJ1-6; abundance: -; v_gene: TRBV30; CDR3aa: CAWSVGDRGDF; CDR3nt: TGTGCCTGGAGTGTGGGGGACAGAGGGGACTTT
d_gene: -; j_gene: TRBJ1-4; abundance: -; v_gene: TRBV7-9; CDR3aa: CASSSYRRETWEKLFF; CDR3nt: TGTGCCAGCAGCTCCTACCGCCGGGAGACTTGGGAAAAACTGTTTTTT
d_gene: TRBD2; j_gene: TRBJ2-5; abundance: -; v_gene: TRBV25-1; CDR3aa: CASSAWTSVYGDPETQYF; CDR3nt: TGTGCCAGCAGTGCGTGGACTAGCGTTTATGGGGATCCAGAGACCCAGTACTTC
d_gene: -; j_gene: TRBJ1-1; abundance: few; v_gene: TRBV5-5; CDR3aa: CASSSFNTEAFF; CDR3nt: TGTGCCAGCAGCTCCTTTAACACTGAAGCTTTCTTT
d_gene: -; j_gene: TRBJ2-2; abundance: -; v_gene: TRBV5-4; CDR3aa: CASSPTDTGELFF; CDR3nt: TGTGCCAGCAGCCCGACAGACACCGGGGAGCTGTTTTTT
d_gene: -; j_gene: TRBJ2-7; abundance: once; v_gene: TRBV10-3; CDR3aa: CAIRAQRTEYEQYF; CDR3nt: TGTGCCATCAGGGCGCAAAGAACAGAATACGAGCAGTACTTC
d_gene: -; j_gene: TRBJ2-6; abundance: few; v_gene: TRBV19; CDR3aa: CASSESGANVLTF; CDR3nt: TGTGCCAGTAGTGAGTCTGGGGCCAACGTCCTGACTTTC
d_gene: -; j_gene: TRBJ1-4; abundance: -; v_gene: TRBV24-1; CDR3aa: CATRDSDPGVPNEKLFF; CDR3nt: TGTGCCACCAGGGACTCCGACCCGGGGGTCCCTAATGAAAAACTGTTTTTT
d_gene: -; j_gene: TRBJ1-1; abundance: -; v_gene: TRBV7-6; CDR3aa: CASSLEGGGLLAEAFF; CDR3nt: TGTGCCAGCAGCTTAGAAGGTGGGGGGTTGCTTGCTGAAGCTTTCTTT
d_gene: TRBD2; j_gene: TRBJ2-5; abundance: -; v_gene: TRBV7-2; CDR3aa: CASSLSPAGGQETQYF; CDR3nt: TGTGCCAGCAGCTTAAGCCCAGCGGGGGGACAAGAGACCCAGTACTTC
d_gene: TRBD1; j_gene: TRBJ1-2; abundance: -; v_gene: TRBV19; CDR3aa: CASRPTGNINYGYTF; CDR3nt: TGTGCCAGTAGACCGACAGGGAATATAAACTATGGCTACACCTTC
d_gene: -; j_gene: TRBJ1-6; abundance: -; v_gene: TRBV6-5; CDR3aa: CASRRLGAFSPLHF; CDR3nt: TGTGCCAGCAGAAGGTTGGGGGCATTTTCACCCCTCCACTTT
d_gene: TRBD1; j_gene: TRBJ2-1; abundance: once; v_gene: TRBV7-9; CDR3aa: CASSIWTGGVYNEQFF; CDR3nt: TGTGCCAGCAGCATCTGGACAGGGGGTGTCTACAATGAGCAGTTCTTC
d_gene: -; j_gene: TRBJ1-1; abundance: -; v_gene: TRBV7-9; CDR3aa: CASSLGGGNTEAFF; CDR3nt: TGTGCCAGCAGCTTGGGGGGTGGGAACACTGAAGCTTTCTTT
d_gene: TRBD1; j_gene: TRBJ1-2; abundance: -; v_gene: TRBV19; CDR3aa: CASRRPGQLYGYTF; CDR3nt: TGTGCCAGTAGGAGACCGGGACAGCTCTATGGCTACACCTTC
d_gene: TRBD1; j_gene: TRBJ1-6; abundance: -; v_gene: TRBV5-6; CDR3aa: CASTGTGSSPLHF; CDR3nt: TGTGCCAGCACCGGGACAGGGAGTTCACCCCTCCACTTT
d_gene: TRBD1; j_gene: TRBJ1-6; abundance: -; v_gene: TRBV9; CDR3aa: CASSARNGQGNNSPLHF; CDR3nt: TGTGCCAGCAGCGCCCGCAATGGACAGGGTAATAATTCACCCCTCCACTTT
d_gene: -; j_gene: TRBJ1-2; abundance: -; v_gene: TRBV7-6; CDR3aa: CASSLAQGRGYTF; CDR3nt: TGTGCCAGCAGCTTAGCCCAGGGTAGGGGCTACACCTTC
d_gene: -; j_gene: TRBJ1-1; abundance: -; v_gene: TRBV24-1; CDR3aa: CATTPAPAGSGNTEAFF; CDR3nt: TGTGCCACCACCCCCGCCCCCGCAGGGTCGGGGAACACTGAAGCTTTCTTT
d_gene: TRBD1; j_gene: TRBJ1-2; abundance: -; v_gene: TRBV6-5; CDR3aa: CASSIFQGDYGYTF; CDR3nt: TGTGCCAGCAGTATTTTTCAGGGGGACTATGGCTACACCTTC
d_gene: -; j_gene: TRBJ1-6; abundance: -; v_gene: TRBV9; CDR3aa: CASSVGQPGNSPLHF; CDR3nt: TGTGCCAGCAGCGTAGGACAGCCTGGTAATTCACCCCTCCACTTT
d_gene: -; j_gene: TRBJ1-2; abundance: -; v_gene: TRBV7-9; CDR3aa: CASSLGRGRSNYGYTF; CDR3nt: TGTGCCAGCAGCTTGGGCAGGGGAAGGTCTAACTATGGCTACACCTTC
d_gene: TRBD2; j_gene: TRBJ2-2; abundance: -; v_gene: TRBV11-2; CDR3aa: CASSLNGGETGELFF; CDR3nt: TGTGCCAGCAGCTTAAACGGGGGGGAGACCGGGGAGCTGTTTTTT
d_gene: -; j_gene: TRBJ1-4; abundance: few; v_gene: TRBV4-1; CDR3aa: CASSQVSVEKLFF; CDR3nt: TGCGCCAGCAGCCAAGTATCCGTTGAAAAACTGTTTTTT
d_gene: -; j_gene: TRBJ1-4; abundance: -; v_gene: TRBV6-4; CDR3aa: CASSDLTGVNEKLFF; CDR3nt: TGTGCCAGCAGTGACTTGACAGGAGTCAATGAAAAACTGTTTTTT
d_gene: -; j_gene: TRBJ1-2; abundance: -; v_gene: TRBV7-3; CDR3aa: CASSLTQGRGYTF; CDR3nt: TGTGCCAGCAGCCTCACTCAGGGTCGTGGCTACACCTTC
d_gene: -; j_gene: TRBJ2-5; abundance: -; v_gene: TRBV9; CDR3aa: CASSVSRDQETQYF; CDR3nt: TGTGCCAGCAGCGTTTCACGGGACCAAGAGACCCAGTACTTC
d_gene: -; j_gene: TRBJ1-2; abundance: -; v_gene: TRBV12-3/TRBV12-4; CDR3aa: CASSFGEEYGYTF; CDR3nt: TGTGCCAGCAGTTTCGGAGAGGAATACGGCTACACCTTC
d_gene: -; j_gene: TRBJ1-2; abundance: -; v_gene: TRBV28; CDR3aa: CASSFLAAGKGYTF; CDR3nt: TGTGCCAGCAGTTTTCTGGCGGCAGGGAAAGGCTACACCTTC
d_gene: -; j_gene: TRBJ2-1; abundance: once; v_gene: TRBV7-2; CDR3aa: CASSLRPRDEQFF; CDR3nt: TGTGCCAGCAGCTTAAGGCCTCGGGATGAGCAGTTCTTC
d_gene: -; j_gene: TRBJ1-1; abundance: -; v_gene: TRBV4-2; CDR3aa: CASSQEGGTTEAFF; CDR3nt: TGTGCCAGCAGCCAAGAAGGCGGGACCACTGAAGCTTTCTTT
d_gene: -; j_gene: TRBJ1-5; abundance: -; v_gene: TRBV19; CDR3aa: CASKRDTNSNQPQHF; CDR3nt: TGTGCCAGTAAGAGGGATACGAATAGCAATCAGCCCCAGCATTTT
d_gene: -; j_gene: TRBJ2-1; abundance: -; v_gene: TRBV7-2; CDR3aa: CASIPRRTSFYNEQFF; CDR3nt: TGTGCCAGCATTCCCCGGCGGACTTCCTTCTACAATGAGCAGTTCTTC
d_gene: TRBD1; j_gene: TRBJ1-6; abundance: -; v_gene: TRBV7-9; CDR3aa: CASSLQGQYNSPLHF; CDR3nt: TGTGCCAGCAGCTTACAGGGACAGTATAATTCACCCCTCCACTTT
d_gene: -; j_gene: TRBJ2-4; abundance: -; v_gene: TRBV4-2; CDR3aa: CASSQDDMRAKNIQYF; CDR3nt: TGTGCCAGCAGCCAAGATGATATGCGGGCCAAAAACATTCAGTACTTC
d_gene: TRBD2; j_gene: TRBJ2-3; abundance: -; v_gene: TRBV4-2; CDR3aa: CASSPRAPSGLDTQYF; CDR3nt: TGTGCCAGCAGCCCCCGGGCGCCTAGCGGGTTGGACACGCAGTATTTT
d_gene: TRBD1; j_gene: TRBJ2-3; abundance: -; v_gene: TRBV4-2; CDR3aa: CASSQETGGLGDTQYF; CDR3nt: TGTGCCAGCAGCCAGGAAACAGGGGGTCTTGGAGATACGCAGTATTTT
d_gene: -; j_gene: TRBJ2-3; abundance: -; v_gene: TRBV4-3; CDR3aa: CASSQGQGSADTQYF; CDR3nt: TGCGCCAGCAGCCAAGGTCAGGGGTCGGCAGATACGCAGTATTTT
d_gene: TRBD2; j_gene: TRBJ2-7; abundance: -; v_gene: TRBV7-3; CDR3aa: CASSLDPAGAYEQYF; CDR3nt: TGTGCCAGCAGCTTAGACCCAGCGGGGGCCTACGAGCAGTACTTC
d_gene: -; j_gene: TRBJ2-1; abundance: -; v_gene: TRBV24-1; CDR3aa: CATSDLLKPNEQFF; CDR3nt: TGTGCCACCAGTGATTTGCTAAAACCCAATGAGCAGTTCTTC
d_gene: -; j_gene: TRBJ2-5; abundance: -; v_gene: TRBV4-3; CDR3aa: CASSQDWQGETQYF; CDR3nt: TGCGCCAGCAGCCAAGATTGGCAGGGAGAGACCCAGTACTTC
d_gene: -; j_gene: TRBJ2-6; abundance: -; v_gene: TRBV19; CDR3aa: CASEAANVLTF; CDR3nt: TGTGCCAGCGAGGCGGCCAACGTCCTGACTTTC
d_gene: -; j_gene: TRBJ2-3; abundance: -; v_gene: TRBV19; CDR3aa: CASSMAVPDTQYF; CDR3nt: TGTGCCAGTAGTATGGCCGTACCAGATACGCAGTATTTT
d_gene: -; j_gene: TRBJ1-6; abundance: once; v_gene: TRBV9; CDR3aa: CASSVGEHNSPLHF; CDR3nt: TGTGCCAGCAGCGTAGGGGAGCATAATTCACCCCTCCACTTT
d_gene: TRBD2; j_gene: TRBJ2-1; abundance: -; v_gene: TRBV4-3; CDR3aa: CASSQEAAGGFSYNEQFF; CDR3nt: TGCGCCAGCAGCCAAGAAGCAGCGGGGGGGTTCTCCTACAATGAGCAGTTCTTC